Listed here are 8 T cell receptor gamma chains from one sample, sequenced in a study of gamma delta lymphoproliferative disorders and STAT genes. TCRdb re-called clones from the multiplex PCR reads using CATT. The sample holds several hundred gamma-chain clones, 20% to 30% seen once. Sequencing used genomic DNA taken from PBMCs of patients and controls. Sequencing was performed on blood. These receptors came from a human donor in good health.

This clone is labeled as large. V usage is TRGV4 and J usage is TRGJ1 or TRGJ2. TCRdb does not report a J gene; here it was assigned by matching the DNA to germline references. Germline V gene sequence: CDR1 EGSTGY, CDR2 YDSYTSSV. This CDR3 region has 14 residues. V shed 4 bases and J 5 bases; nucleotides not matched to a gene: 11. CDR3 coding DNA: TGTGCCACCTGGGACGGGCGAAGGGATTATAAGAAACTCTTT. Translation gives CATWDGRRDYKKLF.

The chain joins TRGV4 to TRGJP1. Since TCRdb gives no J gene, matching the DNA to germline was used here to assign it. Germline loops: CDR1 EGSTGY, CDR2 YDSYTSSV. The ends lost 1 base at V and 5 bases at J; junction bases unmatched: 10. The CDR3 runs to 16 residues. The CDR3 DNA follows: TGTGCCACCTGGGATGGACAAATGGAAACTGGTTGGTTCAAGATATTT. Protein sequence: CATWDGQMETGWFKIF.

In its sample, this clone ranks as medium-sized. V usage is TRGV3 and J usage is TRGJ1 or TRGJ2. TCRdb does not report a J gene; here it was assigned by matching the DNA to germline references. Trimming at V came to 3 bases and at J to 2 bases, leaving 10 bases not matched to a gene. The CDR3 totals 15 residues. Germline lookup yields CDR1 VTNTFY and CDR2 YDVSTARD (reference sequence). The CDR3 protein is CATWDGRIHYYKKLF. The CDR3 DNA sequence: TGTGCCACCTGGGACGGACGAATTCATTATTATAAGAAACTCTTT.

As regards this clone: The mismatch at residue 9 between this DNA's translation and the TCRdb protein of a much larger clone likely reflects a read error; the protein shown is translated from the DNA. The chain employs TRGV10 and TRGJP1. The J gene was missing in TCRdb and was found by matching the end of the DNA to germline. TRGV10 is an ORF, with its function uncertain. The V and J ends lost 8 bases and 3 bases, in that order; junction bases with no gene match: 13. CDR3 length: 16 residues. The CDR3 reads CAAWDLFCATGWFKIF. The CDR3 DNA sequence: TGTGCTGCGTGGGATTTATTTTGTGCCACTGGTTGGTTCAAGATATTT.

About this clone itself: TCRdb assigns this DNA the protein of a much larger clone, which departs from its translation at residue 7; this likely reflects a read error, and the protein shown comes from translating the DNA. The rearrangement uses TRGV8 and TRGJ1 or TRGJ2. Because TCRdb records no J gene, it was assigned here through a match of the DNA to germline. The germline CDR1 and CDR2 sequences are VENAVY and YDSYNSRV. The CDR3 has 13 residues. The junction had 7 bases not matched to a gene; V was cut back by 4 bases and J by 4 bases. CDR3 sequence (DNA): TGTGCCACCTGGGAAAAGGTGTATTATAAGAAACTCTTT. Amino acid sequence: CATWEKVYYKKLF.

By sample fraction, this clone is medium-sized (0.01 to 0.1%). CDR3 sequence reads: CALWEPSACYYKKLF. CDR3 nucleotide sequence: TGTGCCTTGTGGGAGCCCTCAGCTTGTTATTATAAGAAACTCTTT. The J gene is TRGJ1 or TRGJ2, the V gene TRGV9. Germline matching of the DNA provided the J gene here, since TCRdb leaves it blank. Looked up from germline, CDR1 is GITISATS and CDR2 is ISYDGTV (reference sequence). V lost 3 bases to trimming and J lost 3 bases; unmatched junction nucleotides: 11. The CDR3 length is 15 residues.

A few counts support this clone. The chain carries TRGV3 and TRGJ1 or TRGJ2. Germline matching of the DNA provided the J gene here, since TCRdb leaves it blank. In germline, CDR1 is VTNTFY, CDR2 YDVSTARD (reference sequence). The length of the CDR3 is 10 residues. The V segment lost 12 bases and the J segment 3 bases; nucleotides outside the gene matches: 5. The CDR3 loop reads CAPFYYKKLF. In nucleotides, the CDR3 is TGTGCCCCATTTTATTATAAGAAACTCTTT.

This clone is categorized as large. The V gene is TRGV10, the J gene TRGJ1 or TRGJ2. The J gene, missing from TCRdb, was assigned here through DNA to germline matching. TRGV10 carries the ORF label, with uncertain function. CDR3 size: 14 residues. With V trimmed by 8 bases and J by 3 bases, 11 bases remained unmatched. CDR3 nucleotides: TGTGCTGCGTGGGATTCCACTCCTTATTATAAGAAACTCTTT. Residues: CAAWDSTPYYKKLF.